This TCR beta chain emerged from a study of blood T cell repertoires in COVID-19. About the study: The United States, Italy and Spain were the sources of the acute and convalescent COVID-19 samples. Sample material is recorded as cDNA or gDNA derived from T cells, B-cell-depleted T cells, or PBMCs.

CDR3 size: 15 residues. Germline V gives CDR1 MDHEN, CDR2 SYDVKM. The V gene end was trimmed by 5 bases and the J gene end by 0 bases; junction bases not matched to a gene: 3. Repertoires were generated with immunoSEQ multiplex PCR, while TCRdb's copy carries only in-frame clones and drops some. The sample contains hundreds of thousands of clones, roughly 84% of which appear only once. Those enrolled, adults aged 18 to 89 years, came from around 24 US areas. Sequenced sample: PBMCs or T cells enriched from blood (not recorded which). The TCR comes from a woman aged 40 to 49 who had recovered from COVID-19. The chain uses TRBV28 and TRBJ1-4, with 7 bases fitting TRBD1. Here the CDR3 DNA reads TGTGCCAGCAGTCTCACAGGGGCAACTAATGAAAAACTGTTTTTT. Protein sequence: CASSLTGATNEKLFF.